These 30 T cell receptor beta chains were all obtained from the same sample, sequenced in a study of cytomegalovirus exposure and HLA in healthy donors. 13 Jbeta primers and 60 Vbeta primers were used for the PCR. The assay was immunoSEQ multiplex PCR, and TCRdb's table has in-frame clones only and misses some. The sample lists hundreds of thousands of clones, 76% seen once, with approximately 0.63% in the top ten. The sequencing sample was made of PBMCs. These receptors all come from a man aged 18 to 30 in good health and CMV-seronegative.

The rearrangement joins TRBV5-8 to TRBJ1-4, with 7 bases aligning to TRBD1. This CDR3 is built from 18 residues. The germline gives CDR1 SGHTS, CDR2 YDEGEE. The junction had 16 bases not matched to a gene; V was cut back by 0 bases and J by 8 bases. The CDR3: CASSLGGGGGWKGEKLFF. DNA for the CDR3: TGTGCCAGCAGCTTGGGTGGAGGGGGCGGTTGGAAAGGCGAAAAACTGTTTTTT.

V is TRBV5-1 and J is TRBJ1-3; maybe TRBD1 (6 bases). The germline CDR1 and CDR2 sequences are SGHRS and YFSETQ. The CDR3 contains 18 residues. Deletions cut 4 bases from V and 0 bases from J, with 20 bases between. CDR3 in DNA: TGCGCCAGCAGCGACCCCGGGTTCCGGGACAACTCTGGAAACACCATATATTTT. The encoded protein is CASSDPGFRDNSGNTIYF.

The chain recombines TRBV5-1 with TRBJ2-3; a weak D match, TRBD2 (6 bases). Trimming took off 5 bases at V and 1 base at J, with 14 bases between the two ends. The CDR3 spans 15 residues. Germline lookup yields CDR1 SGHRS and CDR2 YFSETQ. This CDR3 reads CASRGVAAGTDTQYF. CDR3 nucleotide sequence: TGCGCCAGCAGGGGGGTAGCGGCAGGCACAGATACGCAGTATTTT.

V usage is TRBV7-3 and J usage is TRBJ1-1; D uncertain. The CDR3 is 15 residues long. Germline values: CDR1 SGHTA, CDR2 FQGTGA. V was pared by 4 bases and J by 1 base, with 13 bases between. CDR3 sequence reads: CASSSRGLPNTEAFF. In DNA form, the CDR3 reads TGTGCCAGCAGCTCCAGAGGACTTCCGAACACTGAAGCTTTCTTT.

The rearrangement joins TRBV5-4 to TRBJ1-2, with unresolved D. V was pared by 0 bases and J by 1 base, with 13 bases between. The CDR3 spans 16 residues. CDR1 SGHNT and CDR2 YYREEE come from the germline V gene (reference sequence). CDR3 bases: TGTGCCAGCAGCTTGGTAGGTCCGGCGGATAACTATGGCTACACCTTC. Protein product: CASSLVGPADNYGYTF.

The V and J genes are TRBV6-5 and TRBJ1-1; maybe TRBD1 (5 bases). V was shortened by 6 bases and J by 6 bases, with 8 bases between the two germline ends. CDR1 and CDR2 from the germline V gene are MNHEY and SVGAGI. This CDR3 has 11 residues. CDR3: CASSHRSEAFF. Here the CDR3 DNA reads TGTGCCAGCAGCCACAGGTCTGAAGCTTTCTTT.

This chain connects TRBV6-1 to TRBJ2-7; TRBD2 aligns across 10 bases. The CDR3 has 16 residues. CDR1 is MNHNS, CDR2 SASEGT, per germline. The trim removed 4 bases at V and 1 base at J, leaving 7 bases unmatched. CDR3 sequence reads: CASSGLAGVISYEQYF. DNA for the CDR3: TGTGCCAGCAGTGGGCTAGCGGGAGTAATATCCTACGAGCAGTACTTC.

The V call is TRBV5-1, the J call TRBJ2-1, with TRBD2 matching 14 bases. Germline V gives CDR1 SGHRS, CDR2 YFSETQ. The CDR3 is made up of 14 amino acids. V gave up 4 bases and J gave up 8 bases; unmatched junction bases: 2. The CDR3 bases are TGCGCCAGCAGCGCGGGACTAGCGGGAGATGAGCAGTTCTTC. This translates into CASSAGLAGDEQFF.

This clone was seen only once. The chain has TRBV11-3 and TRBJ2-5, with 8 nucleotides matching TRBD1. The CDR3 spans 15 residues. V lost 1 base to trimming and J lost 4 bases; unmatched junction nucleotides: 5. Germline V gives CDR1 SGHNT, CDR2 YENEEA. CDR3 loop: CASSLGGQGPETQYF. Here the CDR3 DNA reads TGTGCCAGCAGCTTAGGTGGACAGGGTCCAGAGACCCAGTACTTC.

This clone was seen only a few times. This chain uses TRBV6-5 with TRBJ1-6; 9 positions match TRBD1. This CDR3 contains 15 residues. Trimming took 6 bases from V and 8 from J; bases not matched to a gene: 8. Germline V gene lookup returns CDR1 MNHEY and CDR2 SVGAGI. CDR3 sequence (DNA): TGTGCCAGCAGATTGCCGGGACAGGGCTATTCACCCCTCCACTTT. Translating gives CASRLPGQGYSPLHF.

The chain employs TRBV9 and TRBJ2-7, with 9 bases lining up with TRBD2. CDR1 is SGDLS and CDR2 is YYNGEE in the germline V gene. The CDR3 is 15 amino acids. V lost 0 bases to trimming and J lost 4 bases; unmatched junction nucleotides: 5. CDR3 bases: TGTGCCAGCAGCGTAGGGGTTAGCGGGAGTTACGAGCAGTACTTC. This codes for CASSVGVSGSYEQYF.

In its sample, this clone was seen a few times. This rearrangement joins TRBV5-1 to TRBJ1-1; 9 bases are shared with TRBD1. Germline CDR1 reads SGHRS; CDR2 reads YFSETQ. This CDR3 comprises 14 residues. The V segment lost 2 bases and the J segment 3 bases; nucleotides outside the gene matches: 2. DNA of the CDR3: TGCGCCAGCAGCTTACAGGGGGCATACACTGAAGCTTTCTTT. This sequence encodes CASSLQGAYTEAFF.

The rearrangement uses TRBV4-1 and TRBJ1-3, with 8 bases matching TRBD1. The CDR3 has 15 amino acids. Germline V gene lookup returns CDR1 MGHRA and CDR2 YSYEKL. Trimming at V came to 1 base and at J to 8 bases, leaving 7 bases not matched to a gene. This CDR3 reads CASSQGDRPGDTIYF. In nucleotides, the CDR3 is TGCGCCAGCAGCCAAGGGGACAGGCCGGGGGACACCATATATTTT.

The chain carries TRBV5-1 and TRBJ2-1; 8 bases are a match to TRBD2. The ends lost 6 bases at V and 8 bases at J; junction bases unmatched: 7. The CDR3 length is 13 residues. Germline V gives CDR1 SGHRS, CDR2 YFSETQ. The CDR3 spells CASTGGRLYEQFF. As DNA, the CDR3 is TGCGCCAGCACAGGCGGGAGGCTTTATGAGCAGTTCTTC.

V gene TRBV29-1 combines with J gene TRBJ2-3; 12 bases match TRBD1. Germline CDR1 reads SQVTM; CDR2 reads ANQGSEA. This CDR3 comprises 14 residues. Unmatched junction bases numbered 5, after V lost 6 bases and J lost 4 bases. The CDR3 DNA follows: TGCAGCGTGTCCGGGACAGGGGGCGCAGATACGCAGTATTTT. This gives the protein CSVSGTGGADTQYF.

The genes are TRBV5-4 and TRBJ2-4, with 8 bases that match TRBD2. CDR3 size: 13 residues. The V gene end was trimmed by 10 bases and the J gene end by 5 bases; junction bases not matched to a gene: 8. Germline assignment: CDR1 SGHNT and CDR2 YYREEE (reference sequence). The CDR3 DNA reads TGTGCCGGTTCAGGTAGCGGGGAAAACATTCAGTACTTC. Translation: CAGSGSGENIQYF.

The chain combines TRBV7-2 with TRBJ2-3, with 8 bases aligning to TRBD2. The CDR3 loop spans 17 amino acids. V lost 6 bases, J lost 6 bases, and 17 bases stayed unmatched. From germline, CDR1 is SGHTA and CDR2 FQGNSA. The CDR3 is CASSWPLGLAGSDTQYF. Written as DNA, the CDR3 is TGTGCCAGCAGTTGGCCGCTGGGGCTAGCGGGCTCTGATACGCAGTATTTT.

This clone was detected once. This chain links TRBV6-1 with TRBJ2-7, with 7 bases that match TRBD1. V was pared by 3 bases and J by 7 bases, with 3 bases of the junction left unmatched. The CDR3 consists of 12 residues. Germline loops: CDR1 MNHNS, CDR2 SASEGT. The CDR3 loop reads CASSDPRGEQYF. The CDR3, as DNA: TGTGCCAGCAGTGACCCCAGGGGGGAGCAGTACTTC.

The CDR3, as DNA: TGCAGCAGAAGACTAGCGGGAGGGCACATCTACGAGCAGTACTTC. Translation gives CSRRLAGGHIYEQYF. The chain recombines TRBV29-1 with TRBJ2-7; TRBD2 aligns across 14 bases. Trimming cost V 8 bases and J 3 bases; bases outside gene matches: 9. The CDR3 runs to 15 residues. Germline-derived CDR1 and CDR2 are SQVTM and ANQGSEA.

The genes are TRBV7-9 and TRBJ1-6; tentative D call: TRBD1 (6 bases). Germline assignment: CDR1 SEHNR and CDR2 FQNEAQ (reference sequence). The CDR3 spans 18 residues. Trimming took off 5 bases at V and 7 bases at J, with 24 bases between the two ends. The CDR3 sequence is CASSPGFRGSLGNSPLHF. The CDR3 DNA reads as TGTGCCAGCAGCCCCGGGTTCAGGGGCTCTCTAGGGAATTCACCCCTCCACTTT.

The CDR3 loop reads CASSQDLQYGYTF. CDR3 coding DNA: TGTGCCAGCAGCCAAGATCTGCAGTATGGCTACACCTTC. The chain carries TRBV14 and TRBJ1-2; D not certain. Germline V CDR1 and CDR2: SGHDN, FVKESK. There are 13 residues in the CDR3. Deletions cut 0 bases from V and 5 bases from J, with 7 bases between.

The chain has TRBV18 and TRBJ2-1; 12 nucleotides agree with TRBD2. Trimming cost V 3 bases and J 6 bases; bases outside gene matches: 6. The V gene's germline CDR1 is KGHSH and CDR2 LQKENI. CDR3 length: 16 residues. The DNA for the CDR3 is TGTGCCAGCTCACCCACGACTAGCGGGAGAGTCAATGAGCAGTTCTTC. Encoded protein: CASSPTTSGRVNEQFF.

The table lists this clone with a few counts. The rearrangement links TRBV2 to TRBJ1-1; D unclear. The V gene's germline CDR1 is SNHLY and CDR2 FYNNEI. The ends were cut back, 6 bases at V and 2 bases at J, with 4 bases in the middle. This CDR3 is 11 amino acids long. Here the CDR3 reads CASRANTEAFF. CDR3 bases: TGTGCCAGCAGGGCAAACACTGAAGCTTTCTTT. The full variable domain, in which reference TRBV2 and TRBJ1-1 provide the parts outside the CDR3, is EPEVTQTPSHQVTQMGQEVILRCVPISNHLYFYWYRQILGQKVEFLVSFYNNEISEKSEIFDDQFSVERPDGSNFTLKIRSTKLEDSAMYFCASRANTEAFFGQGTRLTVV.

This clone was counted only a few times. The CDR3 DNA reads TGTGCCAGCAGTGTAGTTTTAAGGGGAACCCCCTACGAGCAGTACTTC. Amino acid sequence: CASSVVLRGTPYEQYF. This chain links TRBV2 with TRBJ2-7; D might be TRBD1 (5 bases). Per germline, CDR1 SNHLY and CDR2 FYNNEI. V was cut by 4 bases and J by 2 bases, with 18 bases left in between. This CDR3 region has 16 residues.

This clone was detected only once. The rearrangement uses TRBV7-8 and TRBJ2-1; the match to TRBD2 covers 8 bases. The germline CDR1 and CDR2 sequences are SGHVS and FQNEAQ. This CDR3 has 16 residues. After removal of 0 bases from V and 6 bases from J, the junction contained 7 bases not matched to a gene. The CDR3 region is CASSLARTSRSNEQFF. The CDR3 region has the DNA TGTGCCAGCAGCTTAGCTCGGACTAGCAGGTCCAATGAGCAGTTCTTC.

To note about this clone: An end of the junction does not agree with germline; a read error may underlie this. V is TRBV7-9 and J is TRBJ2-7, with 10 bases matching TRBD1. Germline CDR1 SEHNR, CDR2 FQNEAQ (reference sequence). The CDR3 consists of 13 residues. CDR3 DNA sequence: TGTTCCAGCAGCTTAGACAGGGGGCGCGAGCAGTACTTC. Its protein is CSSSLDRGREQYF.

The rearrangement uses TRBV20-1 and TRBJ1-1; perhaps TRBD1 as D (6 bases). V lost 8 bases and J 0 bases, leaving 7 bases between the germline ends. This CDR3 is built from 11 residues. Germline CDR1 and CDR2: DFQATT and SNEGSKA (reference sequence). CDR3 nucleotide sequence: TGCAGTACAGGGTTGAACACTGAAGCTTTCTTT. This encodes CSTGLNTEAFF.

V usage is TRBV19 and J usage is TRBJ1-4; tentatively, D is TRBD1 (6 bases). The V gene lost 6 bases and the J gene lost 6 bases, with 14 bases spanning the gap. This CDR3 contains 14 residues. CDR1 is LNHDA, CDR2 SQIVND, per germline (reference sequence). Here the CDR3 reads CASRARTAHEKLFF. Here the CDR3 DNA reads TGTGCCAGTAGGGCGCGGACAGCGCATGAAAAACTGTTTTTT.

This clone was seen a few times. V usage is TRBV5-1 and J usage is TRBJ2-7, with 8 nucleotides matching TRBD2. CDR3 length equals 14 residues. V shed 2 bases and J 3 bases; nucleotides not matched to a gene: 4. Germline CDR1 reads SGHRS; CDR2 reads YFSETQ. The CDR3 region has the DNA TGCGCCAGCAGCTTCGGCCTAGCGGGCTACGAGCAGTACTTC. It is translated as CASSFGLAGYEQYF.

The chain carries TRBV6-5 and TRBJ1-2; maybe TRBD1 (5 bases). Per the germline V gene, CDR1 is MNHEY and CDR2 is SVGAGI. The V and J ends lost 6 bases and 8 bases respectively, with 22 bases between them. This CDR3 has 15 residues. The CDR3 loop is CASRLTGHAGGGYTF. The CDR3 nucleotides are TGTGCCAGCAGGTTAACCGGACACGCGGGGGGAGGCTACACCTTC.